The T cell receptor (gamma chain) described here comes from a study of intestinal T cells in coeliac disease. Overall study context: TRG cohort coeliac patients averaged about 15 years; controls averaged almost 55. Whole-study findings and limits: CDR3 sequence counts may reflect PCR duplicates rather than true repeats.

This clone rates as large. Its antigen is not identified. LymphoTrack primers amplified TRG sequences from 200 to 250 ng of biopsy DNA. TCRdb re-called the multiplex PCR reads via CATT. The data show 900 or so gamma-chain clones, roughly 55% seen once. Genomic DNA came from ten roughly 5.2-µm formalin-fixed paraffin-embedded scrolls per case. This CDR3 region has 13 residues. CDR1 is EGSTGY and CDR2 is YDSYTSSV in the germline V gene. The V gene end was trimmed by 2 bases and the J gene end by 0 bases; junction bases not matched to a gene: 1. The rearrangement links TRGV4 to TRGJ1 or TRGJ2. The receptor comes from a human donor with celiac disease. Sequenced sample: a duodenal biopsy. The CDR3 sequence is CATWDANYYKKLF. DNA of the CDR3: TGTGCCACCTGGGATGCGAATTATTATAAGAAACTCTTT.